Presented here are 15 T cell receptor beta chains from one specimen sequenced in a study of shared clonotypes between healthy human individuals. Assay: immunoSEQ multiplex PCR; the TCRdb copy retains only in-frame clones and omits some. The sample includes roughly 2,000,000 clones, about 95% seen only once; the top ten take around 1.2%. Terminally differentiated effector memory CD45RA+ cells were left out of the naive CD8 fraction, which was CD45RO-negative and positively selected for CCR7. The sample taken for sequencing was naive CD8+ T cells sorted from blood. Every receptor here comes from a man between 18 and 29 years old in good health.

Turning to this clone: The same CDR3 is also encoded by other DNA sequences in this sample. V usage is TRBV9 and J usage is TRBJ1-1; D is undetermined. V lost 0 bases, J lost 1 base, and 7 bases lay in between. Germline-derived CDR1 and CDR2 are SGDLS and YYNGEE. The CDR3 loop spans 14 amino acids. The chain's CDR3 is CASSVGSGNTEAFF. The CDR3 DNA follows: TGTGCCAGCAGCGTAGGAAGCGGGAACACTGAAGCTTTCTTT. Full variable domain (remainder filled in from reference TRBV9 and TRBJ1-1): DSGVTQTPKHLITATGQRVTLRCSPRSGDLSVYWYQQSLDQGLQFLIQYYNGEERAKGNILERFSAQQFPDLHSELNLSSLELGDSALYFCASSVGSGNTEAFFGQGTRLTVV.

The CDR3 DNA sequence: TGTGCCATCAGTGAGCCCAGTACATCCAATGAGCAGTTCTTC. The encoded protein is CAISEPSTSNEQFF. The rearrangement links TRBV10-3 to TRBJ2-1; D ambiguous. V lost 2 bases to trimming and J lost 6 bases, with 11 bases between them. The V gene's germline CDR1 is ENHRY and CDR2 SYGVKD. This CDR3 region has 14 residues.

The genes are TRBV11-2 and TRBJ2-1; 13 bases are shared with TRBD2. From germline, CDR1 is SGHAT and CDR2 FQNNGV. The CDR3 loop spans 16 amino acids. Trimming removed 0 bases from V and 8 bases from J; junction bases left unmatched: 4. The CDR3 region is CASSLEGLAGFYEQFF. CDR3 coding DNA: TGTGCCAGCAGCTTAGAGGGACTAGCGGGATTCTATGAGCAGTTCTTC.

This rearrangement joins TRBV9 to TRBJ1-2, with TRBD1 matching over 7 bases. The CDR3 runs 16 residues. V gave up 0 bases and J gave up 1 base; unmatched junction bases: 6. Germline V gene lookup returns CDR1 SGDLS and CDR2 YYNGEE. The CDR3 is CASSVGGDSLNYGYTF. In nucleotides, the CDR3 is TGTGCCAGCAGCGTAGGCGGGGACAGCCTTAACTATGGCTACACCTTC.

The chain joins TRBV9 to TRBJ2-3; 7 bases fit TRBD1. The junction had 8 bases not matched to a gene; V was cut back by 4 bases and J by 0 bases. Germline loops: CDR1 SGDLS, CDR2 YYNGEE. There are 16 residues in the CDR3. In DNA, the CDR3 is TGTGCCAGCAGCTCCCAGGGGGAACCCAGCACAGATACGCAGTATTTT. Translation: CASSSQGEPSTDTQYF.

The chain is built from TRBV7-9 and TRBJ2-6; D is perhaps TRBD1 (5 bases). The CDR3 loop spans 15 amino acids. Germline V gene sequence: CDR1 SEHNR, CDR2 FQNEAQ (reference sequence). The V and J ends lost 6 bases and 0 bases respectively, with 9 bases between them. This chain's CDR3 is CASSTGYSGANVLTF. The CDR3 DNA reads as TGTGCCAGCAGTACAGGTTACTCTGGGGCCAACGTCCTGACTTTC.

For the CDR3, the DNA is TGCGCCAGCAGCGTGGGCACTGGGGTTACAGATACGCAGTATTTT. This encodes CASSVGTGVTDTQYF. The chain recombines TRBV10-1 with TRBJ2-3, with D unresolved. Trimming took off 6 bases at V and 3 bases at J, with 16 bases between the two ends. CDR1 is WNHNN and CDR2 is SYGVQD in the germline V gene (reference sequence). This CDR3 region has 15 residues.

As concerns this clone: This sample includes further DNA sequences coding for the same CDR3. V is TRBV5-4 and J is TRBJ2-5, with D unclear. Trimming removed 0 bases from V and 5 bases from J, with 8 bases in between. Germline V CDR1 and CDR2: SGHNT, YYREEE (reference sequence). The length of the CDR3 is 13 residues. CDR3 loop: CASSLEAEETQYF. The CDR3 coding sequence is TGTGCCAGCAGCTTGGAGGCAGAGGAGACCCAGTACTTC. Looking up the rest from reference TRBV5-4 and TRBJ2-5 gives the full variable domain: ETGVTQSPTHLIKTRGQQVTLRCSSQSGHNTVSWYQQALGQGPQFIFQYYREEENGRGNFPPRFSGLQFPNYSSELNVNALELDDSALYLCASSLEAEETQYFGPGTRLLVL.

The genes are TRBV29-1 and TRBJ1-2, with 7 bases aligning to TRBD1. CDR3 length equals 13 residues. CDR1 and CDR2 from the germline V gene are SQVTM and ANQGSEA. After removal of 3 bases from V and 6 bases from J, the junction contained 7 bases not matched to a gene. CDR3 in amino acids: CSVDPGGADGYTF. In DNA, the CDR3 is TGCAGCGTTGACCCAGGGGGGGCGGATGGCTACACCTTC.

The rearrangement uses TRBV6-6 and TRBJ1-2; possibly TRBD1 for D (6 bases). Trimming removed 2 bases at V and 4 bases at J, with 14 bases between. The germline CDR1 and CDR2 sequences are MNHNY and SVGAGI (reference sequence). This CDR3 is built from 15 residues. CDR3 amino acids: CASSYSAVTGYGYTF. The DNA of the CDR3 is TGTGCCAGCAGTTACAGTGCGGTGACAGGCTATGGCTACACCTTC.

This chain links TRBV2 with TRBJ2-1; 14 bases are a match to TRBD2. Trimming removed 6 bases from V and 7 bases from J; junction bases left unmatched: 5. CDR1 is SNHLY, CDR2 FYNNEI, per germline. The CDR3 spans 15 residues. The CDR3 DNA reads TGTGCCAGCAGGGGACTAGCGGGAGATGGAAATGAGCAGTTCTTC. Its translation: CASRGLAGDGNEQFF.

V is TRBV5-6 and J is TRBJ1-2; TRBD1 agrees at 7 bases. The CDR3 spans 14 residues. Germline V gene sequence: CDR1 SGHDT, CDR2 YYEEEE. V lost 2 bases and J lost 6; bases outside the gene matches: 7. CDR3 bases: TGTGCCAGCAGCTTATCTACAGGGGCCAATGGCTACACCTTC. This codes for CASSLSTGANGYTF.

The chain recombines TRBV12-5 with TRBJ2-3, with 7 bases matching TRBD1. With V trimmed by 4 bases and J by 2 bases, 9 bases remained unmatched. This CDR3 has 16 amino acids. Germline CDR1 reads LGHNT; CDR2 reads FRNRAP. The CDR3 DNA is TGTGCTAGTGGTTCACCCGGGACAGAGAACACAGATACGCAGTATTTT. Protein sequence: CASGSPGTENTDTQYF.

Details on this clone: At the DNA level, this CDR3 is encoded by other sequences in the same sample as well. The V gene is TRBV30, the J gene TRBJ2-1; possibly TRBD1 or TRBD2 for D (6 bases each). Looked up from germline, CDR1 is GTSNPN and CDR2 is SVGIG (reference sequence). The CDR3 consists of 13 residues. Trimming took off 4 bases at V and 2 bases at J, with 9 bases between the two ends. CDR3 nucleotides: TGTGCCTGGAATAGGGGGGCCTACAATGAGCAGTTCTTC. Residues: CAWNRGAYNEQFF.

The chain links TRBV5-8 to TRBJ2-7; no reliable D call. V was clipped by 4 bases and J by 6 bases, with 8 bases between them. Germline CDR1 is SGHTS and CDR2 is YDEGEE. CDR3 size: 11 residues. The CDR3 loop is CASSDYGEQYF. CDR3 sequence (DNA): TGTGCCAGCAGCGATTACGGCGAGCAGTACTTC.